This TCR beta chain was observed in a study of long-term antiretroviral therapy in people with HIV. Across the whole study: It was about a decade after the earliest samples that the 2015 immediate-ART recommendation appeared.

Survey level was the resolution at which the v3.0 immunoSEQ assay ran. The table came from immunoSEQ multiplex PCR; TCRdb's copy has only in-frame clones and leaves some out. The sample yields over 15,000 clones, around 84% seen once. Researchers secured at least one pre-ART and at least two post-ART PBMC samples from each donor. With 4 bases removed from V and 7 bases from J, the gap between germline ends came to 15 bases. The CDR3 runs 15 residues. Germline CDR1 and CDR2: SGHDT and YYEEEE. The source is a man aged 18-30 years with HIV. The material sequenced was unsorted PBMCs, taken 0.1 years before starting antiretroviral therapy. This chain connects TRBV5-6 to TRBJ1-6, with D unresolved. The CDR3 region is CASSDSPTVNSPLHF. The CDR3 nucleotides read TGTGCCAGCAGCGACTCCCCGACGGTAAATTCACCCCTCCACTTT.